Listed here are 32 T cell receptor beta chains from one sample, sequenced in a study of blood T cell repertoires in COVID-19. Sequencing used immunoSEQ multiplex PCR; TCRdb keeps in-frame clones, though not all of them. This sample has 160,000 or so clones, with 87% found just once. The sequenced material came from peripheral blood. These receptors all stem from a woman in her 50s with acute or convalescent COVID-19.

A few counts support this clone. The CDR3 loop reads CASSQDLGGGTDTQYF. CDR3 bases: TGTGCCAGCAGCCAAGATCTCGGCGGGGGCACAGATACGCAGTATTTT. The chain recombines TRBV4-2 with TRBJ2-3; D possibly corresponds to TRBD2 (6 bases). Germline-derived CDR1 and CDR2 are LGHNA and YNFKEQ. This CDR3 spans 16 amino acids. The V gene lost 0 bases and the J gene lost 1 base, with 11 bases spanning the gap.

The rearrangement links TRBV28 to TRBJ1-2; 7 positions match TRBD1. After removal of 5 bases from V and 8 bases from J, the junction contained 14 bases not matched to a gene. The CDR3 length is 15 residues. Germline V gives CDR1 MDHEN, CDR2 SYDVKM. Written as DNA, the CDR3 is TGTGCCAGCAGTCGCTACCTAACAGGGGCGGGGGGCTACACCTTC. It codes for CASSRYLTGAGGYTF.

The chain uses TRBV12-3 or TRBV12-4 and TRBJ1-1; D not certain. With 6 bases removed from V and 1 base from J, the gap between germline ends came to 9 bases. CDR3 length: 13 residues. The chain's CDR3 is CASRVRGNTEAFF. In DNA form, the CDR3 reads TGTGCCAGCAGGGTTAGAGGGAACACTGAAGCTTTCTTT.

Concerning this clone itself: Other nucleotide sequences from this sample produce the same CDR3. The chain uses TRBV19 and TRBJ2-5; 7 bases align to TRBD2. Germline CDR1 reads LNHDA; CDR2 reads SQIVND (reference sequence). Unmatched junction bases numbered 8, after V lost 0 bases and J lost 4 bases. The CDR3 consists of 16 residues. The CDR3 loop reads CASSIDPVGGRETQYF. CDR3 in DNA: TGTGCCAGTAGTATAGATCCGGTCGGGGGGAGAGAGACCCAGTACTTC. Together with reference TRBV19 and TRBJ2-5, the CDR3 gives the full variable domain: DGGITQSPKYLFRKEGQNVTLSCEQNLNHDAMYWYRQDPGQGLRLIYYSQIVNDFQKGDIAEGYSVSREKKESFPLTVTSAQKNPTAFYLCASSIDPVGGRETQYFGPGTRLLVL.

The chain employs TRBV10-3 and TRBJ2-5; the D is unclear. The V and J ends lost 8 bases and 1 base respectively, with 11 bases between them. Per germline, CDR1 ENHRY and CDR2 SYGVKD. The CDR3 extends over 13 amino acids. In DNA form, the CDR3 reads TGTGCCATCGTACAGATGACCCAAGAGACCCAGTACTTC. It translates to CAIVQMTQETQYF.

This clone occurred once. This chain joins TRBV3-1 (or the pseudogene TRBV3-2) and TRBJ1-3; 7 nucleotides agree with TRBD1. V lost 5 bases to trimming and J lost 8 bases; unmatched junction nucleotides: 9. CDR3 length: 14 amino acids. Germline V gene sequence: CDR1 LGHDT, CDR2 YNNKEL (reference sequence). The CDR3 nucleotides are TGTGCCAGCAGCTCGGCGGCAGGGGGAGACACCATATATTTT. It is translated as CASSSAAGGDTIYF.

This clone was seen a handful of times. V gene TRBV24-1 combines with J gene TRBJ1-1; 10 bases agree with TRBD1. Germline lookup yields CDR1 KGHDR and CDR2 SFDVKD. The ends lost 5 bases at V and 7 bases at J; junction bases unmatched: 3. The CDR3 is 13 amino acids. The CDR3 loop is CATSGQGASEAFF. The CDR3, as DNA: TGTGCCACCAGTGGACAGGGGGCGAGTGAAGCTTTCTTT.

This clone came up a few times. This chain links TRBV2 with TRBJ2-7, with TRBD1 matching over 12 bases. Germline V lookup: CDR1 SNHLY, CDR2 FYNNEI. V gave up 8 bases and J gave up 5 bases; unmatched junction bases: 7. CDR3 length: 14 residues. In DNA, the CDR3 is TGTGCCAGCGAAAGGGACAGGGGGCGCGACGAGCAGTACTTC. Translation gives CASERDRGRDEQYF.

The chain carries TRBV2 and TRBJ2-7, with 8 positions matching TRBD2. Trimming at V came to 6 bases and at J to 3 bases, leaving 10 bases not matched to a gene. CDR3 length equals 15 residues. The germline V gene encodes CDR1 SNHLY and CDR2 FYNNEI. CDR3 sequence (DNA): TGTGCCAGCAGCCCCACTAGCGGACTGTTCTACGAGCAGTACTTC. Its protein product is CASSPTSGLFYEQYF.

This clone was seen once. The gene calls are TRBV5-1 and TRBJ1-2, with 10 nucleotides matching TRBD1. With 0 bases clipped from V and 4 bases from J, the junction kept 6 bases outside the gene matches. This CDR3 is built from 16 residues. CDR1 and CDR2 from the germline V gene are SGHRS and YFSETQ. As DNA, the CDR3 is TGCGCCAGCAGCTTGGGTGGGACAGGGGAAGCCTATGGCTACACCTTC. This encodes CASSLGGTGEAYGYTF.

The rearrangement joins TRBV5-1 to TRBJ2-2, with 10 nucleotides matching TRBD1. V lost 1 base and J lost 1; bases outside the gene matches: 4. Germline assignment: CDR1 SGHRS and CDR2 YFSETQ. This CDR3 has 17 amino acids. CDR3 sequence (DNA): TGCGCCAGCAGCTTGCGACAGGGGGCCCAGAACACCGGGGAGCTGTTTTTT. This gives the protein CASSLRQGAQNTGELFF.

The chain is built from TRBV19 and TRBJ1-5; D possibly corresponds to TRBD1 (6 bases). The CDR3 consists of 15 residues. CDR1 and CDR2 from the germline V gene are LNHDA and SQIVND (reference sequence). Trimming left V 7 bases short and J 4 bases short, with 17 bases between. CDR3 nucleotides: TGTGCCAGTACCAACCCTGGACAGCCGAATCAGCCCCAGCATTTT. Its protein is CASTNPGQPNQPQHF.

Here the CDR3 DNA reads TGCGCCAGCAGCTTGGGGGCTACAACTAATGAAAAACTGTTTTTT. Its translation: CASSLGATTNEKLFF. The V gene is TRBV5-1, the J gene TRBJ1-4; D not certain. Deletions cut 0 bases from V and 0 bases from J, with 6 bases between. Germline values: CDR1 SGHRS, CDR2 YFSETQ. The CDR3 is 15 amino acids.

This chain joins TRBV5-8 and TRBJ2-7, with a tentative D call TRBD2 (5 bases). CDR1 and CDR2 (germline): SGHTS, YDEGEE. With 2 bases removed from V and 3 bases from J, the gap between germline ends came to 12 bases. The CDR3 runs 14 residues. The CDR3 nucleotides read TGTGCCAGCAGCTTAGGCCAGACTAACTACGAGCAGTACTTC. This gives the protein CASSLGQTNYEQYF.

V and J are TRBV5-1 and TRBJ2-5; tentatively, D is TRBD1 (6 bases). The ends were cut back, 0 bases at V and 1 base at J, with 13 bases in the middle. Germline CDR1 is SGHRS and CDR2 is YFSETQ. The CDR3 has 16 residues. The CDR3 region is CASSLAIGRGQETQYF. The DNA for the CDR3 is TGCGCCAGCAGCTTGGCCATCGGCAGGGGCCAAGAGACCCAGTACTTC.

The V and J genes are TRBV9 and TRBJ2-1; the match to TRBD2 covers 9 bases. Germline CDR1 reads SGDLS; CDR2 reads YYNGEE. V shed 2 bases, J shed 2 bases, and the junction held 2 bases outside the gene matches. The CDR3 runs to 15 residues. The CDR3 loop is CASSVGGGAYNEQFF. CDR3 bases: TGTGCCAGCAGCGTCGGCGGGGGGGCCTACAATGAGCAGTTCTTC.

There are a few counts of this clone. This rearrangement joins TRBV12-3 or TRBV12-4 to TRBJ2-1; D perhaps matches TRBD2 (5 bases). V lost 6 bases, J lost 10 bases, and 13 bases lay in between. This CDR3 is built from 12 residues. The CDR3 DNA is TGTGCCAGCAGCTTTAGCCGGGGAGAGCAGTTCTTC. This translates into CASSFSRGEQFF.

There are a few counts of this clone. The V gene is TRBV6-2 or TRBV6-3, the J gene TRBJ2-7, with 10 bases aligning to TRBD1. CDR3 length: 16 residues. V was clipped by 0 bases and J by 7 bases; unmatched bases: 9. CDR1 and CDR2 (germline): MNHEY, SVGEGT. CDR3 in DNA: TGTGCCAGCAGTTACTCGACGAGACAGGGGGCTGGAGAGCAGTACTTC. This translates into CASSYSTRQGAGEQYF.

The chain combines TRBV24-1 with TRBJ2-1, with a possible D match to TRBD2 (6 bases). This CDR3 contains 16 residues. Germline V gene data show CDR1 as KGHDR and CDR2 as SFDVKD. Trimming shortened V by 5 bases and J by 1 base, and 14 bases separated the two germline ends. Here the CDR3 DNA reads TGTGCCACCAGTGTGGAGGGAAGGGGTTCCTACAATGAGCAGTTCTTC. Translation gives CATSVEGRGSYNEQFF.

This clone was seen a single time. The chain couples TRBV5-4 to TRBJ1-1; 8 bases are shared with TRBD1. Germline V gene sequence: CDR1 SGHNT, CDR2 YYREEE (reference sequence). Unmatched junction bases numbered 8, after V lost 4 bases and J lost 0 bases. The CDR3 runs 16 residues. CDR3 sequence (DNA): TGTGCCAGCAGCGCCCGGACAGGGTCGTTGAACACTGAAGCTTTCTTT. As protein: CASSARTGSLNTEAFF.

The V gene is TRBV7-2, the J gene TRBJ1-2, with 9 bases aligning to TRBD1. V gave up 4 bases and J gave up 3 bases; unmatched junction bases: 12. There are 17 residues in the CDR3. Germline V gives CDR1 SGHTA, CDR2 FQGNSA. CDR3 nucleotides: TGTGCCAGCAGCTACCAGGAGGGGGGACAGGGTTACTATGGCTACACCTTC. It specifies CASSYQEGGQGYYGYTF.

V usage is TRBV19 and J usage is TRBJ1-1, with D hard to call. Germline assignment: CDR1 LNHDA and CDR2 SQIVND (reference sequence). CDR3 length equals 13 residues. Deletions cut 3 bases from V and 1 base from J, with 6 bases between. The CDR3 protein is CASSIMSNTEAFF. The CDR3 DNA follows: TGTGCCAGTAGTATTATGTCGAACACTGAAGCTTTCTTT.

The chain uses TRBV5-1 and TRBJ1-2; 7 bases fit TRBD1. Germline V gene sequence: CDR1 SGHRS, CDR2 YFSETQ. The length of the CDR3 is 13 residues. Germline trimming cut 5 bases from V and 6 bases from J; bases unmatched to any gene: 7. The CDR3 DNA is TGCGCCAGCAGTTTGACAGGGAGAGATGGCTACACCTTC. It translates to CASSLTGRDGYTF.

The genes are TRBV9 and TRBJ2-3, with a tentative D call TRBD2 (6 bases). The CDR3 runs 16 residues. V was trimmed by 5 bases and J by 2 bases, leaving 18 bases between them. Germline values: CDR1 SGDLS, CDR2 YYNGEE. CDR3 DNA: TGTGCCAGCAGTCTTCCGGAGGGGAGGTCCACAGATACGCAGTATTTT. This encodes CASSLPEGRSTDTQYF.

The V call is TRBV5-1, the J call TRBJ1-6, with 9 bases that match TRBD1. With 4 bases clipped from V and 7 bases from J, the junction kept 3 bases outside the gene matches. Germline values: CDR1 SGHRS, CDR2 YFSETQ. This CDR3 has 14 residues. CDR3 nucleotide sequence: TGCGCCAGCAGCCGGGACAGGGAAAATTCACCCCTCCACTTT. It codes for CASSRDRENSPLHF.

The chain recombines TRBV3-1 (or the pseudogene TRBV3-2) with TRBJ2-5; D unresolved. Germline CDR1 LGHDT, CDR2 YNNKEL (reference sequence). Deletions cut 0 bases from V and 2 bases from J, with 4 bases between. This CDR3 spans 13 amino acids. Written as DNA, the CDR3 is TGTGCCAGCAGCCAAGATCGGCAAGAGACCCAGTACTTC. It codes for CASSQDRQETQYF.

A note on this clone: One end of the junction is discordant with germline, which a read error may explain. Other DNA sequences from this sample encode an identical CDR3 as well. The gene calls are TRBV12-3 or TRBV12-4 and TRBJ1-1; D unresolved. There are 13 residues in the CDR3. CDR3 coding DNA: TGTGCCAGCAGCTTAGGACGGGGAACTGAAGCTTTCTTT. Translation gives CASSLGRGTEAFF.

The chain uses TRBV5-1 and TRBJ1-1; D is unresolved. The CDR3 extends over 16 amino acids. V gave up 0 bases and J gave up 3 bases, with 15 bases separating them. Germline V gene sequence: CDR1 SGHRS, CDR2 YFSETQ. The CDR3 reads CASSLAGRGLDTEAFF. The CDR3, as DNA: TGCGCCAGCAGCTTGGCAGGTCGTGGGCTGGACACTGAAGCTTTCTTT.

The chain is built from TRBV11-2 and TRBJ1-1, with 8 bases aligning to TRBD1. Trimming cost V 4 bases and J 11 bases; bases outside gene matches: 6. This CDR3 comprises 12 residues. Looked up from germline, CDR1 is SGHAT and CDR2 is FQNNGV. CDR3 coding DNA: TGTGCCAGCAGCTCTTCGGACAGGGTCGCTTTCTTT. This gives the protein CASSSSDRVAFF.

The chain is built from TRBV25-1 and TRBJ1-1; 9 bases are a match to TRBD1. V dropped 5 bases and J dropped 1; count of bases not matched to a gene: 5. The CDR3 sequence is 15 residues long. Germline V gene lookup returns CDR1 MGHDK and CDR2 SYGVNS. In nucleotides, the CDR3 is TGTGCCAGCAGTCACAGGGGGCCCCGGAACACTGAAGCTTTCTTT. As protein: CASSHRGPRNTEAFF. Full variable domain (remainder filled in from reference TRBV25-1 and TRBJ1-1): EADIYQTPRYLVIGTGKKITLECSQTMGHDKMYWYQQDPGMELHLIHYSYGVNSTEKGDLSSESTVSRIRTEHFPLTLESARPSHTSQYLCASSHRGPRNTEAFFGQGTRLTVV.

The gene calls are TRBV25-1 and TRBJ2-5, with 12 bases matching TRBD2. Germline assignment: CDR1 MGHDK and CDR2 SYGVNS. The CDR3 sequence is 16 residues long. Losses at the gene ends were 5 bases for V and 5 bases for J; bases not matched to a gene: 9. The CDR3 spells CASSSRLAGVWETQYF. In nucleotides, the CDR3 is TGTGCCAGCAGTTCCAGACTAGCGGGAGTTTGGGAGACCCAGTACTTC.

In nucleotides, the CDR3 is TGTGCCAGTAGTCCAGGGGGCAACACCGGGGAGCTGTTTTTT. It translates to CASSPGGNTGELFF. This chain connects TRBV19 to TRBJ2-2, with 8 bases that match TRBD1. The J segment lost 2 bases and the V segment lost 5 bases, leaving 1 base of the junction unmatched. CDR3 length: 14 amino acids. Per germline, CDR1 LNHDA and CDR2 SQIVND (reference sequence). Supplemented by reference TRBV19 and TRBJ2-2, the full variable domain reads DGGITQSPKYLFRKEGQNVTLSCEQNLNHDAMYWYRQDPGQGLRLIYYSQIVNDFQKGDIAEGYSVSREKKESFPLTVTSAQKNPTAFYLCASSPGGNTGELFFGEGSRLTVL.